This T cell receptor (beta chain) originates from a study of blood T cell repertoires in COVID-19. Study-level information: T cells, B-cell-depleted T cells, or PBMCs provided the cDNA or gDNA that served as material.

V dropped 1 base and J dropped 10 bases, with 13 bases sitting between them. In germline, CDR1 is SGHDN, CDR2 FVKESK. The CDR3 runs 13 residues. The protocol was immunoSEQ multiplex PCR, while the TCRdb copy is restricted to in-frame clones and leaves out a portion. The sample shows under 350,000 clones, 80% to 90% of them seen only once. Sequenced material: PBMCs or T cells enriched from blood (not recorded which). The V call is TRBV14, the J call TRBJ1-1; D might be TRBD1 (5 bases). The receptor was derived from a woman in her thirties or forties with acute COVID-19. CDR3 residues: CASSQGQTGGAFF. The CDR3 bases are TGTGCCAGCAGCCAAGGACAAACAGGTGGAGCTTTCTTT.